This T cell receptor beta chain emerged from a study of blood T cell repertoires in COVID-19. Clones were sequenced by immunoSEQ multiplex PCR, and TCRdb holds only the in-frame ones, with some missing. The repertoire holds 390,000 or so clones, with 87% as singletons. Sequenced input: peripheral blood. The clonotype was recovered from a woman under 40 with COVID-19, enrolled during active disease.

CDR3 sequence: CASSLRENTEAFF. CDR3 DNA: TGCGCCAGCAGCTTGAGAGAGAACACTGAAGCTTTCTTT. V gene TRBV5-1 combines with J gene TRBJ1-1; no clear D gene. CDR3 length: 13 amino acids. Germline lookup yields CDR1 SGHRS and CDR2 YFSETQ. Trimming removed 1 base from V and 1 base from J, with 5 bases in between.